The source of this T cell receptor (beta chain) is a study of cytomegalovirus exposure and HLA in healthy donors. Study overall: Researchers found that roughly 80% of over 350 genotyped donors fell within the Caucasian-associated ancestry cluster. Study results and caveats: Cytomegalovirus-associated TCR beta chains were listed, numbering 150 to 200. Researchers reported in a later analysis that a missense DCLRE1C variant was tied to TCR beta V- and J-gene trimming.

The CDR3 contains 15 residues. V was pared by 3 bases and J by 3 bases, with 7 bases of the junction left unmatched. Germline CDR1 and CDR2: SGHRS and YFSETQ. Concerning this clone itself: Its antigen is not identified.

Both 60 Vbeta primers and 13 Jbeta primers went into the PCR. TCRdb's table, derived via immunoSEQ multiplex PCR, lists solely in-frame clones and lacks some. Of about 140,000 clones listed, 75% are singletons. Healthy donors of bone marrow made up the group. The sample comprised PBMCs. This clonotype was obtained from a man aged 35 to 55 in good health and CMV-seronegative. The V gene is TRBV5-1, the J gene TRBJ1-1; 8 bases are a match to TRBD1. CDR3 coding DNA: TGCGCCAGCAGCTCAGGGGGGACAGGTCACACTGAAGCTTTCTTT. Protein product: CASSSGGTGHTEAFF.